Listed here is a single T cell receptor (beta chain). Antigen specificity is unknown. TCRdb used MiXCR to reprocess the RT-PCR reads, holding one entry per CDR3 protein. The sample holds approximately 500,000 distinct CDR3 sequences, 10% to 15% seen once. V was clipped by 7 bases and J by 4 bases, with 13 bases between them. The germline V gene encodes CDR1 LNHDA and CDR2 SQIVND (reference sequence). The CDR3 consists of 13 residues. These data belong to a study of response to subunit inactivated influenza vaccine. Study-wide results and caveats: The authors suggested that few new T cells are recruited per seasonal influenza vaccination.

Sequenced material: PBMCs from blood, taken 40 to 50 days after vaccination. This chain links TRBV19 with TRBJ1-2; D perhaps matches TRBD1 (6 bases). The origin of this receptor is a man in his fifties who received an inactivated influenza vaccine. The CDR3 DNA reads TGTGCCAGTACCCCAGGGGCAATCTATGGCTACACCTTC. This codes for CASTPGAIYGYTF.